This T cell receptor (beta chain) was recorded in a study of shared clonotypes between healthy human individuals. Overall study: Those who served as donors were two women and a few men between the ages of 18 and 49. Per donor, three plates held CD4 naive cells, three held CD4 memory, two held CD8 naive and one held CD8 memory.

Germline CDR1 LNHDA, CDR2 SQIVND (reference sequence). The V end was cut by 4 bases, the J end by 0 bases, with 13 bases between. The length of the CDR3 is 17 residues. Naive CD8 populations comprised CD45RO-negative cells positively selected for CCR7, excluding terminally differentiated effector memory CD45RA+ cells. The repertoire was sequenced with immunoSEQ multiplex PCR; TCRdb's copy has only in-frame clones and lacks some. The sample has around 1.9 million clones, approximately 94% seen once. Study-wide findings and caveats: Relative to memory subsets, naive subsets generally showed larger estimated richness. Rarefaction indicated that sorted-subset sequencing remained incomplete although depth was large.

Concerning this clone itself: The antigen is not known.

The source is a man aged 18 to 30 in good health. Some clones in this sample may be carry-over from other donors' samples. The chain couples TRBV19 to TRBJ2-6; D unresolved. Specimen: naive CD8+ T cells from PBMCs. The CDR3 nucleotides are TGTGCCAGTAGTACCTCCGATGGGGTCTCTGGGGCCAACGTCCTGACTTTC. Protein sequence: CASSTSDGVSGANVLTF.